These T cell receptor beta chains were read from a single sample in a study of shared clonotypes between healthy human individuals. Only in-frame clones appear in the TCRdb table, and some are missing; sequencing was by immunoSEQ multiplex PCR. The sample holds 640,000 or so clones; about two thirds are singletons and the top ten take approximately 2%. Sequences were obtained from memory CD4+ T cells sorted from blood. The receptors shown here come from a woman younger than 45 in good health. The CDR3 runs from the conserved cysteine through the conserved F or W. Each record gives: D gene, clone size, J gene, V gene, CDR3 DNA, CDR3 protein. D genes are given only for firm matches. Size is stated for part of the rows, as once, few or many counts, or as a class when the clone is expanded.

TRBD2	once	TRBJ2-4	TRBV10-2	TGCGCCAGCAGTGCTAGCGGGAGAACCAAAAACATTCAGTACTTC	CASSASGRTKNIQYF
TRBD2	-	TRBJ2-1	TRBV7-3	TGTGCCAGCAGCTTACCGGGGACGAGCGGGAGGGCCTCCTCCCGGAATGAGCAGTTCTTC	CASSLPGTSGRASSRNEQFF
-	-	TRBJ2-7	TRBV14	TGTGCCAGCACATTGGGGGACTGGTCCTACGAGCAGTACTTC	CASTLGDWSYEQYF
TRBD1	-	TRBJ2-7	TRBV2	TGTGCCAGCAGAAGCGGCCAGACAGGGTGGTCAGAGCAGTACTTC	CASRSGQTGWSEQYF
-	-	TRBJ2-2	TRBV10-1	TGCGCCAGCAGTGAGTTCAGGGAGGACACCGGGGAGCTGTTTTTT	CASSEFREDTGELFF
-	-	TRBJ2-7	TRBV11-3	TGTGCCAGCAGCTTATCTGGTCCTCAGGTGGGCGAGCAGTACTTC	CASSLSGPQVGEQYF
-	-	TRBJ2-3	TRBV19	TGTGCCAGTAGTATAGAAGGCACAGATACGCAGTATTTT	CASSIEGTDTQYF
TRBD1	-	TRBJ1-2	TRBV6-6	TGTGCCAGCAGAAAACAGGGGTTCGACTACACCTTC	CASRKQGFDYTF
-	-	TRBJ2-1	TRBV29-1	TGCAGCGCCCAACCCCAGACAGACAATGAGCAGTTCTTC	CSAQPQTDNEQFF
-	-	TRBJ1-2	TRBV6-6	TGTGCCAGCAGTTCCGACCGGGGTGGCTACACCTTC	CASSSDRGGYTF
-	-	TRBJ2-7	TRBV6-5	TGTGCCAGCACCAAAGCTGACAGAGCCTACGAGCAGTACTTC	CASTKADRAYEQYF
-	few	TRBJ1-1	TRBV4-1	TGCGCCAGCAGCCCAATCCAGGGGCCGAGCGCTTTCTTT	CASSPIQGPSAFF
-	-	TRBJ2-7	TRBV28	TGTGCCAGCAGTGGGCCGGAGGTGGACGAGCAGTACTTC	CASSGPEVDEQYF
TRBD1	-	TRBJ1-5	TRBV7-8	TGTGCCAGCTTACCGGACAGGGGGCGTCGGCAGCCCCAGCATTTT	CASLPDRGRRQPQHF
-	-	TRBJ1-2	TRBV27	TGTGCCAGCAGTTTAGCGGGCAGGAGTAACTATGGCTACACCTTC	CASSLAGRSNYGYTF
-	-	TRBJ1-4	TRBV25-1	TGTGCCAGCAGTGAAAGGTGGGATTCTCCAACTAATGAAAAACTGTTTTTT	CASSERWDSPTNEKLFF
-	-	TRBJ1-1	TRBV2	TGTGCCAGCAGTGGGGGTGGGGACACTGAAGCTTTCTTT	CASSGGGDTEAFF
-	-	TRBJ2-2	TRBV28	TGTGCCAGCAGCCATGGGGTGGAGGGGGAGCTGTTTTTT	CASSHGVEGELFF
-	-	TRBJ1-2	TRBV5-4	TGTGCCAGCAGCTTGGGGAAAACGTCGATCTATGGCTACACCTTC	CASSLGKTSIYGYTF
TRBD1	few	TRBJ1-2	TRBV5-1	TGCGCCAGCAGCGTGCCGGGACAGGATCGCGGCTACACCTTC	CASSVPGQDRGYTF
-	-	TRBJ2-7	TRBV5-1	TGCGCCAGCCGAGGACCCTCCTACGAGCAGTACTTC	CASRGPSYEQYF
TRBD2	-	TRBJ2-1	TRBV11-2	TGTGCCAGCAGCTTAGGGACTAGCGGGAGCAATGAGCAGTTCTTC	CASSLGTSGSNEQFF
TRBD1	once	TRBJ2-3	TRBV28	TGTGCCAGCAGCCGGACAGGGGTCACTTCGGATACGCAGTATTTT	CASSRTGVTSDTQYF
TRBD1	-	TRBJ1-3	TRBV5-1	TGCGCCAGCAGCTTCGCAGGGGGACCTGGAAACACCATATATTTT	CASSFAGGPGNTIYF
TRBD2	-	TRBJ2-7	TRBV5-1	TGCGCCAGCAGACGGGGGACTAGCGGGAGTTACGAGCAGTACTTC	CASRRGTSGSYEQYF
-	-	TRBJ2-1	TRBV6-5	TGTGCCAGCAGTTACCAAGCGGCTACCTACAATGAGCAGTTCTTC	CASSYQAATYNEQFF
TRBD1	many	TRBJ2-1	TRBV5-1	TGCGCCAGCAGCTCCGAATTACGGGGTAGACAGGGGAGGTACAATGAGCAGTTCTTC	CASSSELRGRQGRYNEQFF
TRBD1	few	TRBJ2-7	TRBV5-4	TGTGCCAGCAGTCCTCGGGACAGGCCCTACGAGCAGTACTTC	CASSPRDRPYEQYF
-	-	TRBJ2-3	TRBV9	TGTGCCAGCAGTTCTCCGGTGGAGGTTACGCAGTATTTT	CASSSPVEVTQYF
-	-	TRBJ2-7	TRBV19	TGTGCCAGTAGTATACGGCCCAGGGAGGTGGTCTACGAGCAGTACTTC	CASSIRPREVVYEQYF
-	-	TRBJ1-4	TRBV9	TGTGCCAGCAGCGTAGCTTTGGGGACAAGAAATTCCAATGAAAAACTGTTTTTT	CASSVALGTRNSNEKLFF
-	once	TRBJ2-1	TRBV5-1	TGCGCCAGCAGCTTTGGCAGGATGCTGGCACCCCTCTACAATGAGCAGTTCTTC	CASSFGRMLAPLYNEQFF
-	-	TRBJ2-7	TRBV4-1	TGCGCCAGCAGCCAAGACCCGGTATCCTACGAGCAGTACTTC	CASSQDPVSYEQYF
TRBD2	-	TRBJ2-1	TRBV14	TGTGCCAGCAGCCCTGGGGGGGTTCGGCTAGCGGTGGATGAGCAGTTCTTC	CASSPGGVRLAVDEQFF
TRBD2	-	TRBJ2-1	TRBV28	TGTGCCAGCAGGGCCGGGACTAGGCAGTTCTTC	CASRAGTRQFF
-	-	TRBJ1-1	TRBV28	TGTGCCAGCAGTCTCCCGACGGGGAAGGCGGGCACTGAAGCTTTCTTT	CASSLPTGKAGTEAFF